One sample yielded the 30 T cell receptor beta chains listed below, sequenced in a study of sequential checkpoint blockade in melanoma. Only in-frame clones appear in the TCRdb table, and some are missing; sequencing was by immunoSEQ multiplex PCR. The sample holds about 7,300 clones, around 24% seen once. Sample treatment: randomized to nivolumab then ipilimumab (arm A) or the reverse (arm B). The sequencing here drew on tumor tissue (inferred from file names), taken from a patient given nivolumab and ipilimumab in sequence. The receptors originated from a human donor with melanoma.

V and J are TRBV19 and TRBJ2-1, with a tentative D call TRBD2 (6 bases). In germline, CDR1 is LNHDA, CDR2 SQIVND (reference sequence). This CDR3 has 11 residues. Trimming shortened V by 8 bases and J by 8 bases, and 10 bases separated the two germline ends. The CDR3 spells CASSGDYEQFF. As DNA, the CDR3 is TGTGCCAGTTCTGGGGACTATGAGCAGTTCTTC.

This chain's CDR3 is CATGQGNNEQFF. The CDR3 coding sequence is TGCGCCACGGGACAGGGAAACAATGAGCAGTTCTTC. The chain uses TRBV10-2 and TRBJ2-1; TRBD1 matches at 9 bases. Germline V lookup: CDR1 WSHSY, CDR2 SAAADI. The CDR3 runs to 12 residues. Germline trimming cut 10 bases from V and 5 bases from J; bases unmatched to any gene: 3.

This clone was seen many times. The chain joins TRBV11-1 to TRBJ1-2; 9 nucleotides line up with TRBD1. Germline loops: CDR1 SGHAT, CDR2 FQDESV (reference sequence). With 5 bases clipped from V and 4 bases from J, the junction kept 5 bases outside the gene matches. This CDR3 has 14 residues. The CDR3 loop reads CASSLTGGIYGYTF. The CDR3 nucleotides are TGTGCCAGCAGCCTGACAGGGGGAATCTATGGCTACACCTTC.

The CDR3 reads CASSAHQETQYF. The CDR3 DNA sequence: TGTGCCAGCAGCGCCCACCAAGAGACCCAGTACTTC. The chain uses TRBV9 and TRBJ2-5, with D unclear. The germline V gene encodes CDR1 SGDLS and CDR2 YYNGEE. The V end was cut by 3 bases, the J end by 0 bases, with 3 bases between. The CDR3 is made up of 12 amino acids.

This clone has more than one count but fewer than ten. The chain has TRBV11-3 and TRBJ2-7; TRBD1 might be the D (5 bases). V was clipped by 5 bases and J by 2 bases, with 13 bases between them. Germline CDR1 SGHNT, CDR2 YENEEA. The CDR3 loop spans 14 amino acids. Here the CDR3 reads CASSLQGNPYEQYV. DNA of the CDR3: TGTGCCAGCAGCCTCCAGGGAAACCCCTACGAGCAGTACGTC.

This sequence joins TRBV29-1 and TRBJ1-2, with TRBD1 as a possible D gene (6 bases). V was cut by 0 bases and J by 5 bases, with 10 bases left in between. The CDR3 loop spans 13 amino acids. From germline, CDR1 is SQVTM and CDR2 ANQGSEA. The CDR3 here is CSVEDGQLYGYTF. DNA for the CDR3: TGCAGCGTTGAAGACGGACAGCTTTATGGCTACACCTTC.

This clone is categorized as medium-sized (0.01 to 0.1%). The rearrangement uses TRBV11-3 and TRBJ1-1; 9 bases align to TRBD1. The CDR3 is 15 residues long. The V and J ends lost 5 bases and 4 bases, in that order; junction bases with no gene match: 8. The germline V gene encodes CDR1 SGHNT and CDR2 YENEEA. This chain's CDR3 is CASSPKQGAVTEAFF. In DNA form, the CDR3 reads TGTGCCAGCAGCCCAAAACAGGGGGCGGTCACTGAAGCTTTCTTT.

This rearrangement joins TRBV28 to TRBJ1-3; 7 bases line up with TRBD1. This CDR3 is 16 amino acids long. Germline CDR1 is MDHEN and CDR2 is SYDVKM. V lost 5 bases and J lost 3; bases outside the gene matches: 10. This chain's CDR3 is CASSLDRELIGNTIYF. The CDR3 DNA reads as TGTGCCAGCAGTCTCGACAGGGAACTTATTGGAAACACCATATATTTT.

The sample holds a few counts of this clone. The rearrangement joins TRBV6-8 to TRBJ2-3; TRBD1 matches at 10 bases. With V trimmed by 5 bases and J by 0 bases, 14 bases remained unmatched. CDR3 length: 19 residues. Germline V gene data show CDR1 as MNHGY and CDR2 as SAAAGT. The CDR3 DNA follows: TGTGCCAGCAGTAAGGGACAGGGGAGCGGGCGACCTAGCACAGATACGCAGTATTTT. This codes for CASSKGQGSGRPSTDTQYF.

J is TRBJ2-5 and V is TRBV6-8, with TRBD2 identical over 9 bases. With V trimmed by 7 bases and J by 5 bases, 14 bases remained unmatched. The length of the CDR3 is 16 residues. Germline values: CDR1 MNHGY, CDR2 SAAAGT. CDR3 bases: TGTGCCAGCACAATAGGGTCCGGCGGGAGGGCGGAGACCCAGTACTTC. Translating it yields CASTIGSGGRAETQYF.

The chain carries TRBV14 and TRBJ2-3; possibly TRBD1 for D (5 bases). Germline CDR1 and CDR2: SGHDN and FVKESK. The CDR3 consists of 14 residues. The V gene lost 5 bases and the J gene lost 7 bases, with 16 bases spanning the gap. CDR3 residues: CASSEGVETHTQYF. The CDR3 region has the DNA TGTGCCAGCAGCGAAGGGGTAGAAACCCATACGCAGTATTTT.

The chain combines TRBV19 with TRBJ2-3; TRBD2 agrees at 9 bases. J was trimmed by 0 bases and V by 6 bases; bases with no gene match: 4. This CDR3 has 15 amino acids. Germline V gene lookup returns CDR1 LNHDA and CDR2 SQIVND (reference sequence). CDR3 nucleotides: TGTGCCAGTAGAAAGACTAGCGGCAGCACAGATACGCAGTATTTT. It is translated as CASRKTSGSTDTQYF.

This clone was picked up a small number of times. V and J are TRBV19 and TRBJ1-1; D gene unclear. The CDR3 consists of 12 residues. Trimming left V 11 bases short and J 4 bases short, with 14 bases between. Germline lookup yields CDR1 LNHDA and CDR2 SQIVND (reference sequence). The CDR3 DNA reads as TGTGCCCTTCGCGGAGGGAGCACTGAAGCTTTCTTT. Encoded protein: CALRGGSTEAFF.

This clone was seen a handful of times. The J gene is TRBJ1-4, the V gene TRBV12-2; the table calls TRBD1, which could not be checked here. TRBV12-2 is a pseudogene. The CDR3 extends over 14 amino acids. Written as DNA, the CDR3 is TGTGCCATAACGTCGGACAGGGTTGAGGAAAAACTGTTTTTT. Translating gives CAITSDRVEEKLFF.

In this sample, this clone turned up a few times. The chain recombines TRBV30 with TRBJ1-1, with D tentatively TRBD1 (6 bases). Germline lookup yields CDR1 GTSNPN and CDR2 SVGIG (reference sequence). Trimming removed 4 bases at V and 0 bases at J, with 21 bases between. The CDR3 loop spans 17 amino acids. CDR3 sequence: CAWIGSRGGRLNTEAFF. CDR3 DNA sequence: TGTGCCTGGATAGGGTCCAGGGGAGGAAGATTGAACACTGAAGCTTTCTTT.

This clone showed up just a few times. The CDR3 nucleotides read TGTGCCAGCACCTTCCGCCGGAGTATGGGAACAGATACGCAGTATTTT. Encoded protein: CASTFRRSMGTDTQYF. The V and J genes are TRBV11-3 and TRBJ2-3; D not certain. The V and J ends lost 7 bases and 3 bases respectively, with 20 bases between them. Germline V gene lookup returns CDR1 SGHNT and CDR2 YENEEA. The CDR3 runs 16 residues.

This clone has more than one count but fewer than ten. The chain employs TRBV6-8 and TRBJ2-1; 8 bases line up with TRBD2. The CDR3 sequence is 15 residues long. V was clipped by 11 bases and J by 8 bases; unmatched bases: 17. CDR1 MNHGY and CDR2 SAAAGT come from the germline V gene. CDR3 loop: CAYEGSGRPVDEQFF. The CDR3 DNA is TGTGCCTACGAAGGAAGCGGGAGACCGGTCGATGAGCAGTTCTTC.

This rearrangement joins TRBV6-8 to TRBJ2-7; 9 bases are a match to TRBD1. The germline gives CDR1 MNHGY, CDR2 SAAAGT. The CDR3 runs to 12 residues. The ends lost 5 bases at V and 4 bases at J; junction bases unmatched: 0. The CDR3, as DNA: TGTGCCAGCAGTGGACAGGGGTACGAGCAGTACGTC. Translated: CASSGQGYEQYV.

This clone was detected only a few times. The rearrangement links TRBV6-8 to TRBJ1-1; D remains ambiguous. V was trimmed by 5 bases and J by 1 base, leaving 11 bases between them. Germline V gene data show CDR1 as MNHGY and CDR2 as SAAAGT. CDR3 length: 14 amino acids. The CDR3 sequence is CASSMENGNTEAFF. The CDR3 region has the DNA TGTGCCAGCAGTATGGAGAACGGGAACACTGAAGCTTTCTTT.

The chain employs TRBV19 and TRBJ2-1; 10 bases align to TRBD2. Trimming removed 1 base from V and 6 bases from J; junction bases left unmatched: 3. Germline V gives CDR1 LNHDA, CDR2 SQIVND (reference sequence). CDR3 length: 15 amino acids. CDR3 nucleotide sequence: TGTGCCAGTAGTATAGGTCTAGCGGGGGTCAATGAGCAGTTCTTC. Its translation is CASSIGLAGVNEQFF.

This clone appeared a few times. V and J are TRBV11-3 and TRBJ1-1; the D gene is possibly TRBD1 (5 bases). The V gene lost 1 base and the J gene lost 6 bases, with 18 bases spanning the gap. Germline loops: CDR1 SGHNT, CDR2 YENEEA. The CDR3 has 16 residues. CDR3 DNA sequence: TGTGCCAGCAGCTTAGTTGGGGTTTTGGGGGTCCCTGAAGCTTTCTTT. Translation: CASSLVGVLGVPEAFF.

This clone occurred many times. The gene calls are TRBV7-1 and TRBJ1-1; the D gene is possibly TRBD1 (5 bases). TRBV7-1 falls under the ORF class, with uncertain function. The V and J ends lost 4 bases and 10 bases respectively, with 16 bases between them. The CDR3 has 13 amino acids. The chain's CDR3 is CASSFLTRGGAFF. CDR3 bases: TGTGCCAGCAGCTTCCTCACTCGGGGGGGAGCTTTCTTT.

The chain links TRBV16 to TRBJ2-7; D is unresolved. Deletions cut 3 bases from V and 7 bases from J, with 10 bases between. The germline CDR1 and CDR2 sequences are KGHSY and FQNENV. The CDR3 is made up of 12 amino acids. CDR3 sequence (DNA): TGTGCCAGCAGCCATTATGGACCTGAGCAGTACGTC. Its protein product is CASSHYGPEQYV.

This clone was seen more than once but under ten times. The rearrangement links TRBV13 to TRBJ2-7; D not resolved. The length of the CDR3 is 13 residues. CDR1 is PRHDT and CDR2 is FYEKMQ in the germline V gene (reference sequence). V lost 0 bases and J 6 bases, leaving 9 bases between the germline ends. The CDR3 nucleotides are TGTGCCAGCAGCTTAGGACGGCCAGCCGAGCAGTACGTC. It encodes CASSLGRPAEQYV.

This clone was observed a few times. The chain recombines TRBV7-1 with TRBJ2-7; D perhaps matches TRBD2 (5 bases). TRBV7-1 is treated as an ORF (open reading frame) with a function not yet certain. The CDR3 runs 13 residues. Trimming took 4 bases from V and 6 from J, leaving 13 bases between them. The CDR3 here is CASSFGEGPEQYV. The CDR3 DNA follows: TGTGCCAGCAGCTTCGGAGAGGGCCCCGAGCAGTACGTC.

This clone was counted many times. The chain has TRBV11-3 and TRBJ1-1; the D is unclear. V lost 3 bases and J 0 bases, leaving 11 bases between the germline ends. This CDR3 spans 15 amino acids. Germline lookup yields CDR1 SGHNT and CDR2 YENEEA. The CDR3 region is CASSLGTVMNTEAFF. The DNA of the CDR3 is TGTGCCAGCAGCTTGGGAACGGTGATGAACACTGAAGCTTTCTTT. The entire variable domain, with the rest obtained from reference TRBV11-3 and TRBJ1-1, is as follows: EAGVVQSPRYKIIEKKQPVAFWCNPISGHNTLYWYLQNLGQGPELLIRYENEEAVDDSQLPKDRFSAERLKGVDSTLKIQPAELGDSAVYLCASSLGTVMNTEAFFGQGTRLTVV.

This clone was seen repeatedly, ten times or more. The CDR3 protein is CASNGRGGSYNEQFF. DNA for the CDR3: TGTGCCAGCAACGGCCGGGGAGGTAGCTACAATGAGCAGTTCTTC. This sequence joins TRBV9 and TRBJ2-1, with a possible D match to TRBD2 (6 bases). Between the trimmed V and J ends, which lost 6 bases and 3 bases, there was a span of 16 bases. Per germline, CDR1 SGDLS and CDR2 YYNGEE. The CDR3 loop spans 15 amino acids.

This clone has a handful of counts. The V and J genes are TRBV19 and TRBJ2-2, with D possibly being TRBD1 (5 bases). CDR3 length: 16 amino acids. V was trimmed by 3 bases and J by 0 bases, leaving 11 bases between them. Germline assignment: CDR1 LNHDA and CDR2 SQIVND (reference sequence). This CDR3 is CASSIKGLPNTGELFF. The CDR3, as DNA: TGTGCCAGTAGTATTAAGGGGCTTCCGAACACCGGGGAGCTGTTTTTT.

This clone was recorded a few times. The rearrangement uses TRBV18 and TRBJ2-7; 10 bases align to TRBD1. CDR3 size: 14 residues. The V gene's germline CDR1 is KGHSH and CDR2 LQKENI. The trim removed 4 bases at V and 6 bases at J, leaving 6 bases unmatched. The CDR3 DNA follows: TGTGCCAGCTCACTTGGACAGGGGGTAGGCGAGCAGTACGTC. Encoded protein: CASSLGQGVGEQYV.

The chain has TRBV9 and TRBJ2-1; 11 bases are a match to TRBD2. CDR3 size: 15 residues. Losses at the gene ends were 3 bases for V and 7 bases for J; bases not matched to a gene: 6. CDR1 and CDR2 from the germline V gene are SGDLS and YYNGEE. The DNA for the CDR3 is TGTGCCAGCAGCGGGACCGGGACTAGCGGTAATGAGCAGTTCTTC. Translation: CASSGTGTSGNEQFF.